The present T cell receptor (beta chain) was sequenced within a study of blood T cell repertoires in COVID-19. Study summary: PBMCs, B-cell-depleted T cells, or T cells were the source of the cDNA or gDNA that made up the material.

This CDR3 region has 13 residues. V gave up 7 bases and J gave up 6 bases, with 15 bases separating them. CDR1 and CDR2 (germline): SNHLY, FYNNEI. Original processing methods: Nucleated cell counts were estimated from reference gene primer amplification. Measured with immunoSEQ multiplex PCR; TCRdb has only the in-frame clones, and not every one. V and J calls plus clone size are reproduced from that table; the DNA served to infer D and trimming. The repertoire holds fewer than 150,000 clones, 85% to 90% seen once, with roughly 7.9% in the top ten. This chain connects TRBV2 to TRBJ1-1; D ambiguous. This sequence originates from a man between 65 and 80 years old who had recovered from COVID-19. Material: peripheral blood. Written as DNA, the CDR3 is TGTGCCAGCATCGGTATGGGCGATTCTGAAGCTTTCTTT. Translating it yields CASIGMGDSEAFF. Combining the CDR3 with reference TRBV2 and TRBJ1-1 gives the whole variable domain EPEVTQTPSHQVTQMGQEVILRCVPISNHLYFYWYRQILGQKVEFLVSFYNNEISEKSEIFDDQFSVERPDGSNFTLKIRSTKLEDSAMYFCASIGMGDSEAFFGQGTRLTVV.